This T cell receptor beta chain was sequenced during a study of response to subunit inactivated influenza vaccine. MiXCR, run by TCRdb on the RT-PCR reads, gives a single entry per CDR3 protein. This sample has around 570,000 distinct CDR3 sequences; around 8% occur once, and the top ten carry about an eighth. General observations from the study: T cells newly recruited by each seasonal influenza vaccination are few, the authors suggested.

Germline CDR1 is MDHEN and CDR2 is SYDVKM. Trimming pared 5 bases from V and 4 bases from J, leaving 14 bases between. The CDR3 sequence is 14 residues long. This clonotype has a handful of counts. Its target is not known. The starting material was PBMCs from blood, obtained about 23 months after vaccination. This TCR was sampled from a man in his fifties or sixties who received an inactivated influenza vaccine. The gene calls are TRBV28 and TRBJ2-5; D possibly corresponds to TRBD1 (6 bases). In nucleotides, the CDR3 is TGTGCCAGCAGTCGGCAACAGGGAAGAGAGACCCAGTACTTC. This sequence encodes CASSRQQGRETQYF.